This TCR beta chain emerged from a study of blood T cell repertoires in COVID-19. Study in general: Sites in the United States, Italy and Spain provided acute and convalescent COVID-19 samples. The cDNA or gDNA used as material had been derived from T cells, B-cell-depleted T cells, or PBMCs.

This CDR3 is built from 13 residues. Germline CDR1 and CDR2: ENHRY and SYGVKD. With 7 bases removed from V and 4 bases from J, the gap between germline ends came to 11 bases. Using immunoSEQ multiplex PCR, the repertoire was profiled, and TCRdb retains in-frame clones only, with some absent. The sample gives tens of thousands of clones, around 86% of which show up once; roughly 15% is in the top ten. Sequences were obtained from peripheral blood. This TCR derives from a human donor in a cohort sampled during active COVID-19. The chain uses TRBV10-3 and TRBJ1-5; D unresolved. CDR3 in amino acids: CAINKEPNQPQHF. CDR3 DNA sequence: TGTGCCATCAACAAAGAACCTAATCAGCCCCAGCATTTT.